The clone carrying this TCR beta chain was counted between two and nine times. The source of the sample is a study of OX40 agonist ivuxolimab in advanced cancers. The repertoire was sequenced with immunoSEQ multiplex PCR; TCRdb's copy has only in-frame clones and lacks some. The sample includes 9,000 to 10,000 clones, 70% of them seen just once. Trimming removed 6 bases from V and 4 bases from J; junction bases left unmatched: 13. The CDR3 has 17 amino acids. Germline V gene data show CDR1 as WSHSY and CDR2 as SAAADI. The source of this sequence is an adult with an advanced solid tumor such as melanoma, head and neck, liver or kidney cancer. The sequenced sample was CD4+ or CD8+ T cells sorted from blood, obtained in a trial of the OX40 agonist ivuxolimab. This sequence joins TRBV10-2 and TRBJ2-3; 10 bases are shared with TRBD1. CDR3 loop: CASSAAQTGGYADTQYF. Written as DNA, the CDR3 is TGCGCCAGCAGCGCGGCCCAGACAGGGGGCTACGCAGATACGCAGTATTTT.